This T cell receptor beta chain was identified in a study of CD8+CD57+ T cells in acquired aplastic anemia. General study points: The number of CD8+ CDR3 sequences shared by patients and controls was roughly 31. In CD8+ cells, Simpson's diversity showed no significant difference between patients and controls.

Genomic DNA was employed as the template in profiling TCR beta VDJ and CDR3. TCRdb itself ran the reads through MiXCR, one entry per CDR3 protein. The sample shows a few hundred thousand distinct CDR3 sequences, about 59% of them seen only once. With respect to this clonotype: Its antigen remains unknown.

The CDR3 consists of 15 residues. Germline values: CDR1 SGHTA, CDR2 FQGNSA. V was cut by 5 bases and J by 3 bases, with 15 bases left in between. The chain uses TRBV7-2 and TRBJ2-3; unclear D gene. What was sequenced was sorted CD4+, CD8+, or CD8+CD57+ T cells (not recorded which) from PBMCs. This TCR came from a human donor in good health. CDR3 residues: CASSARLESTDTQYF. Here the CDR3 DNA reads TGTGCCAGCAGCGCCCGGTTGGAGAGTACAGATACGCAGTATTTT.